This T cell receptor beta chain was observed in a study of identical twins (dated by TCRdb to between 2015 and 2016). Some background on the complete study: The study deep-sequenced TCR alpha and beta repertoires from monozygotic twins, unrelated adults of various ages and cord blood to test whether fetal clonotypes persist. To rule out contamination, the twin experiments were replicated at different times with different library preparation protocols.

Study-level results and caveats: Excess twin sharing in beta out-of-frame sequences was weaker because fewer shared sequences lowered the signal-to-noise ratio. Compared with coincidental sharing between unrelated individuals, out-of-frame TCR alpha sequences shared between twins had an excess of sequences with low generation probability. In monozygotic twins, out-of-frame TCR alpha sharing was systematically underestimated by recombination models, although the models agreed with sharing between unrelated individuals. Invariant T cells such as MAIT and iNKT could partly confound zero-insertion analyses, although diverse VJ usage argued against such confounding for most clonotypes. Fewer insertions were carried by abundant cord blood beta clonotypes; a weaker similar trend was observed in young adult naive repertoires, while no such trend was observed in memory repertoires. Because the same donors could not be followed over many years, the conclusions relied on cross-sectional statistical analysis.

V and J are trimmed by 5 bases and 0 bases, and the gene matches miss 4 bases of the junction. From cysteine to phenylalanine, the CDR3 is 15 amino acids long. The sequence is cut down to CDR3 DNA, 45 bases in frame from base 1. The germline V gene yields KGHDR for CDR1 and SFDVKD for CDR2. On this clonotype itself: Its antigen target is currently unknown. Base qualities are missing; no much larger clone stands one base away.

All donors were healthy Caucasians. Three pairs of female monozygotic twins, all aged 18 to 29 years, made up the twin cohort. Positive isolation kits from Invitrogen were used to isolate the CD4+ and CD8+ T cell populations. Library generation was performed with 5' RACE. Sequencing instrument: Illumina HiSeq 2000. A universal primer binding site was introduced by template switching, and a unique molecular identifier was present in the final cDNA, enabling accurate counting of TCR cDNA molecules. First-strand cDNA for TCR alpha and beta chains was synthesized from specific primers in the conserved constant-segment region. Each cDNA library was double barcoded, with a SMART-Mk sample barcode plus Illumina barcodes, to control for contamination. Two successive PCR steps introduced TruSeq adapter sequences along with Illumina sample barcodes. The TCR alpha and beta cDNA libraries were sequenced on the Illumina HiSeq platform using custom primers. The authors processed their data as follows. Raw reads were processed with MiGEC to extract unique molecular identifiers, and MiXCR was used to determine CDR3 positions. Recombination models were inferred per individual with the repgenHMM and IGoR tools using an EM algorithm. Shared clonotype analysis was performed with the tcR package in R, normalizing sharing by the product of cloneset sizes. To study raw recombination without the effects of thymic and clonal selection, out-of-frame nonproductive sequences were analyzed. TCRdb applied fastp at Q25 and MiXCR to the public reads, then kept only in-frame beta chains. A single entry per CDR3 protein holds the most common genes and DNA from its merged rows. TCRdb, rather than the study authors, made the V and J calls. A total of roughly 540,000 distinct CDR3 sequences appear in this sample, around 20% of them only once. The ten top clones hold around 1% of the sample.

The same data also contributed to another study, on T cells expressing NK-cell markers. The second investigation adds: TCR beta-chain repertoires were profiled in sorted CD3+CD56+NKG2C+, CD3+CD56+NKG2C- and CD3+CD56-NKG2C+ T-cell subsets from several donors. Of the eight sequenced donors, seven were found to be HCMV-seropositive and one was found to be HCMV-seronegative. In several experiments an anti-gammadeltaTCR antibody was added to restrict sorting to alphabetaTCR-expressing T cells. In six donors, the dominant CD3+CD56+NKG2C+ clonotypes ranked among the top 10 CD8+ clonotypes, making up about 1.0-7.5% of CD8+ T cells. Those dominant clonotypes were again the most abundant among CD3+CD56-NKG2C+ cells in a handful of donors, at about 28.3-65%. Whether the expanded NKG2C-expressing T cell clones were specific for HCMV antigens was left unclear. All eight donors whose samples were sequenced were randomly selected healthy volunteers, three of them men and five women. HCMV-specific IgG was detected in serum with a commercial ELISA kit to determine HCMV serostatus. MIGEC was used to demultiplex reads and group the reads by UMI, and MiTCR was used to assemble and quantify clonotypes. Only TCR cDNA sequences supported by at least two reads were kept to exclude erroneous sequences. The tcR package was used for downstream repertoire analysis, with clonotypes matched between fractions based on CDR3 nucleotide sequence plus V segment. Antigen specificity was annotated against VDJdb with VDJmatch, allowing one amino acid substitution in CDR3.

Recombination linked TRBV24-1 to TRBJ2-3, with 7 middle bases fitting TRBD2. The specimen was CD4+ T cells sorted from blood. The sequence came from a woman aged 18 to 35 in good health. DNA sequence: TGTGCCACCAGTGCTACTAGCGTAAGCACAGATACGCAGTATTTT. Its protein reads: CATSATSVSTDTQYF.